This passage covers 24 T cell receptor beta chains from one sample sequenced in a study of CD8+ T cells in alopecia areata. Once RNA had been extracted, it was reverse transcribed into cDNA to act as the sequencing template. Profiled with immunoSEQ multiplex PCR; TCRdb holds only in-frame clones, not every one. The table has over 30,000 clones, about three quarters seen once; the top ten hold under 20%. Sequenced sample: NKG2D-low CD8+ T cells sorted from blood. These receptors originate from a human donor with alopecia areata.

This clone qualifies as medium-sized (0.01 to 0.1%). This chain joins TRBV6-6 and TRBJ1-2, with D hard to call. This CDR3 region has 13 residues. From germline, CDR1 is MNHNY and CDR2 SVGAGI (reference sequence). V lost 5 bases, J lost 2 bases, and 9 bases lay in between. Here the CDR3 reads CASSPRENYGYTF. The CDR3 coding sequence is TGTGCCAGCAGTCCAAGGGAGAACTATGGCTACACCTTC.

This clone occurred a few times. V usage is TRBV7-9 and J usage is TRBJ2-7; 8 bases map to TRBD2. This CDR3 has 15 amino acids. Germline CDR1 is SEHNR and CDR2 is FQNEAQ (reference sequence). Germline trimming cut 4 bases from V and 3 bases from J; bases unmatched to any gene: 8. The CDR3 DNA follows: TGTGCCAGCAGCTCGCTGGGAGCGGGGGACTACGAGCAGTACTTC. Encoded protein: CASSSLGAGDYEQYF. Using reference TRBV7-9 and TRBJ2-7 for the parts outside the CDR3, the full variable domain is DTGVSQNPRHKITKRGQNVTFRCDPISEHNRLYWYRQTLGQGPEFLTYFQNEAQLEKSRLLSDRFSAERPKGSFSTLEIQRTEQGDSAMYLCASSSLGAGDYEQYFGPGTRLTVT.

This sequence joins TRBV29-1 and TRBJ2-1; 13 bases fit TRBD2. V shed 8 bases, J shed 7 bases, and the junction held 14 bases outside the gene matches. CDR1 and CDR2 (germline): SQVTM, ANQGSEA. The CDR3 is 16 amino acids. The chain's CDR3 is CSIRGTSGAMENEQFF. CDR3 sequence (DNA): TGCAGCATAAGAGGGACTAGCGGGGCCATGGAAAATGAGCAGTTCTTC.

This sequence joins TRBV29-1 and TRBJ2-7, with TRBD2 matching over 9 bases. With 3 bases clipped from V and 3 bases from J, the junction kept 15 bases outside the gene matches. The germline gives CDR1 SQVTM, CDR2 ANQGSEA. The CDR3 loop spans 17 amino acids. CDR3 sequence: CSVETAGGKSERYEQYF. CDR3 DNA: TGCAGCGTTGAGACAGCGGGGGGCAAGTCGGAGCGCTACGAGCAGTACTTC.

The rearrangement joins TRBV29-1 to TRBJ2-1; the D gene is possibly TRBD2 (9 bases). Germline CDR1 reads SQVTM; CDR2 reads ANQGSEA. The length of the CDR3 is 16 residues. Trimming stripped 6 bases from V and 4 bases from J, with 22 bases between. The CDR3 sequence is CSVQGAGGPNYNEQFF. CDR3 nucleotides: TGCAGCGTCCAGGGGGCGGGAGGGCCGAATTACAATGAGCAGTTCTTC.

A single count supports this clone. CDR3 nucleotides: TGTGCCAGCAGTGTGGGGGCAGGAGGCACCGGGGAGCTGTTTTTT. It codes for CASSVGAGGTGELFF. V gene TRBV6-1 combines with J gene TRBJ2-2, with D tentatively TRBD1 (6 bases). Trimming removed 4 bases at V and 4 bases at J, with 13 bases between. Germline-derived CDR1 and CDR2 are MNHNS and SASEGT. The CDR3 is made up of 15 amino acids.

The chain recombines TRBV27 with TRBJ1-2; D remains ambiguous. The CDR3 length is 13 residues. V was pared by 3 bases and J by 5 bases, with 10 bases between. CDR1 is MNHEY, CDR2 SMNVEV, per germline (reference sequence). In nucleotides, the CDR3 is TGTGCCAGCAGTTTTGGCGAGCAGTATGGCTACACCTTC. Translating it yields CASSFGEQYGYTF.

This clone was recorded only once. The chain joins TRBV7-9 to TRBJ2-7; D tentatively reads TRBD1 or TRBD2 (5 bases each). In germline, CDR1 is SEHNR, CDR2 FQNEAQ (reference sequence). Deletions cut 5 bases from V and 1 base from J, with 9 bases between. This CDR3 has 13 amino acids. This chain's CDR3 is CASSRDQSYEQYF. DNA for the CDR3: TGTGCCAGCAGCCGGGACCAATCCTACGAGCAGTACTTC.

This chain joins TRBV19 and TRBJ2-7; 10 nucleotides line up with TRBD2. The V segment lost 7 bases and the J segment 5 bases; nucleotides outside the gene matches: 11. The CDR3 has 15 residues. Per the germline V gene, CDR1 is LNHDA and CDR2 is SQIVND (reference sequence). The CDR3 spells CASTESGLAMNEQYF. The CDR3 DNA reads TGTGCCAGTACCGAATCGGGACTAGCGATGAACGAGCAGTACTTC.

This chain uses TRBV4-2 with TRBJ2-3; maybe TRBD1 (6 bases). The CDR3 is 15 residues long. V lost 1 base to trimming and J lost 0 bases, with 8 bases between them. Germline V CDR1 and CDR2: LGHNA, YNFKEQ. The CDR3 is CASSQGQGSTDTQYF. As DNA, the CDR3 is TGTGCCAGCAGCCAAGGGCAGGGGAGCACAGATACGCAGTATTTT.

The rearrangement links TRBV4-3 to TRBJ2-3; TRBD2 aligns across 9 bases. The V gene end was trimmed by 0 bases and the J gene end by 0 bases; junction bases not matched to a gene: 19. Germline V lookup: CDR1 LGHNA, CDR2 YSLEER. The length of the CDR3 is 22 residues. The CDR3, as DNA: TGCGCCAGCAGCCAAGATTCCCCCCGCGGGGGGGTTGGTATTGCTAGCACAGATACGCAGTATTTT. Translating it yields CASSQDSPRGGVGIASTDTQYF.

This clone was counted between two and nine times. CDR3: CASSQDLGGSYNEQFF. CDR3 DNA: TGCGCCAGCAGCCAAGACCTTGGGGGCTCCTACAATGAGCAGTTCTTC. The chain combines TRBV4-3 with TRBJ2-1; D possibly uses TRBD1 or TRBD2 (5 bases each). The CDR3 is 16 residues long. The germline V and J ends were trimmed by 0 bases and 0 bases, with 9 bases remaining between them. Per the germline V gene, CDR1 is LGHNA and CDR2 is YSLEER.

This clone was seen more than once but under ten times. The chain links TRBV4-1 to TRBJ2-2; 10 bases are shared with TRBD1. This CDR3 has 15 amino acids. Germline V gives CDR1 MGHRA, CDR2 YSYEKL. V lost 6 bases, J lost 6 bases, and 7 bases stayed unmatched. CDR3 amino acids: CASSYRDRGSGELFF. CDR3 DNA: TGCGCCAGCAGTTACCGGGACAGGGGTTCCGGGGAGCTGTTTTTT.

The V gene is TRBV27, the J gene TRBJ2-5; TRBD2 agrees at 13 bases. CDR3 size: 15 residues. Germline V gives CDR1 MNHEY, CDR2 SMNVEV (reference sequence). V was pared by 9 bases and J by 5 bases, with 9 bases of the junction left unmatched. The CDR3 loop reads CASHPGLAGLETQYF. CDR3 DNA sequence: TGTGCCAGTCATCCGGGACTAGCGGGATTGGAGACCCAGTACTTC.

The chain recombines TRBV27 with TRBJ2-7; tentatively, D is TRBD1 (6 bases). The CDR3 is 13 residues long. Trimming left V 2 bases short and J 9 bases short, with 14 bases between. CDR1 and CDR2 from the germline V gene are MNHEY and SMNVEV (reference sequence). The CDR3 is CASSLLPQGRQYF. The CDR3 DNA reads TGTGCCAGCAGTTTACTCCCGCAGGGGCGGCAGTACTTC.

The genes are TRBV6-5 and TRBJ2-5; D unclear. The CDR3 sequence is 14 residues long. V was cut by 2 bases and J by 0 bases, with 7 bases left in between. Germline V gives CDR1 MNHEY, CDR2 SVGAGI. The chain's CDR3 is CASSYARHQETQYF. The CDR3 coding sequence is TGTGCCAGCAGTTACGCGCGGCACCAAGAGACCCAGTACTTC.

The rearrangement links TRBV7-9 to TRBJ2-1; the match to TRBD2 covers 13 bases. Germline lookup yields CDR1 SEHNR and CDR2 FQNEAQ (reference sequence). V shed 5 bases, J shed 3 bases, and the junction held 13 bases outside the gene matches. CDR3 length equals 19 residues. The CDR3 sequence is CASSPGTSGNPTDYNEQFF. The CDR3 bases are TGTGCCAGCAGCCCGGGGACTAGCGGGAACCCTACGGACTACAATGAGCAGTTCTTC.

The J gene is TRBJ1-2, the V gene TRBV29-1, with a tentative D call TRBD1 (5 bases). Germline-derived CDR1 and CDR2 are SQVTM and ANQGSEA. The V end lost 3 bases, the J end lost 3 bases, and 11 bases lay between the germline ends. This CDR3 is built from 13 residues. CDR3 protein: CSVEQTEHYGYTF. The CDR3 bases are TGCAGCGTTGAGCAGACAGAGCACTATGGCTACACCTTC.

V and J are TRBV5-4 and TRBJ2-1; a weak D match, TRBD1 (6 bases). The length of the CDR3 is 14 residues. V was cut by 2 bases and J by 6 bases, with 12 bases left in between. Germline V CDR1 and CDR2: SGHNT, YYREEE (reference sequence). CDR3: CASSFLQGSNEQFF. CDR3 bases: TGTGCCAGCAGCTTTTTACAGGGTAGCAATGAGCAGTTCTTC.

The rearrangement links TRBV4-3 to TRBJ2-2; either TRBD1 or TRBD2 may fit D (5 bases each). The CDR3 is 16 amino acids. V was pared by 1 base and J by 8 bases, with 17 bases between. Germline V gene data show CDR1 as LGHNA and CDR2 as YSLEER. The CDR3, as DNA: TGCGCCAGCAGCCAAGCCTCACCAGGGAGTGCAGGGGAGCTGTTTTTT. Amino acids: CASSQASPGSAGELFF.

This clone appeared a few times. The chain is built from TRBV19 and TRBJ2-1, with D possibly matching TRBD2 (6 bases). Trimming removed 7 bases at V and 5 bases at J, with 15 bases between. CDR3 length: 14 amino acids. Germline V gene lookup returns CDR1 LNHDA and CDR2 SQIVND (reference sequence). The CDR3 nucleotides read TGTGCCAGTACCAATTTAGCGGAGAACAATGAGCAGTTCTTC. Translating gives CASTNLAENNEQFF.

The CDR3 here is CASRTIAGAYNEQFF. The CDR3 bases are TGTGCCAGCAGGACGATAGCGGGAGCCTACAATGAGCAGTTCTTC. The V call is TRBV28, the J call TRBJ2-1; 9 bases are shared with TRBD2. Germline values: CDR1 MDHEN, CDR2 SYDVKM. Germline trimming cut 6 bases from V and 2 bases from J; bases unmatched to any gene: 5. The CDR3 spans 15 residues.

This chain links TRBV7-9 with TRBJ2-1; tentative D call: TRBD2 (7 bases). Between the trimmed V and J ends, which lost 5 bases and 9 bases, there was a span of 23 bases. The CDR3 length is 16 residues. Looked up from germline, CDR1 is SEHNR and CDR2 is FQNEAQ (reference sequence). In DNA, the CDR3 is TGTGCCAGCAGCAACAGGGACTCTGCCTGGGGGGGTGAGCAGTTCTTC. The encoded protein is CASSNRDSAWGGEQFF.

V gene TRBV2 combines with J gene TRBJ2-5; D remains ambiguous. Deletions cut 6 bases from V and 1 base from J, with 3 bases between. The CDR3 runs 11 residues. Per germline, CDR1 SNHLY and CDR2 FYNNEI. CDR3 nucleotide sequence: TGTGCCAGCAGGCCCCAAGAGACCCAGTACTTC. It translates to CASRPQETQYF.